A single sample is the source of the 9 T cell receptor beta chains below, sequenced in a study of blood T cell repertoires in COVID-19. Here immunoSEQ multiplex PCR was the method, and the copy in TCRdb shows in-frame clones only, minus some. The table shows approximately 290,000 clones, with approximately 85% occurring only once. The sequenced sample consisted of PBMCs or T cells enriched from blood (not recorded which). These receptors came from a woman aged 30 to 39 who had recovered from COVID-19.

The chain couples TRBV28 to TRBJ1-2, with TRBD1 matching over 10 bases. Germline values: CDR1 MDHEN, CDR2 SYDVKM. V lost 7 bases to trimming and J lost 7 bases; unmatched junction nucleotides: 9. The CDR3 contains 14 residues. This chain's CDR3 is CASNPGQGFFGYTF. The CDR3 region has the DNA TGTGCCAGCAACCCGGGACAGGGGTTTTTTGGCTACACCTTC.

The chain uses TRBV5-4 and TRBJ1-2; D is unclear. Trimming shortened V by 0 bases and J by 6 bases, and 6 bases separated the two germline ends. The CDR3 sequence is 12 residues long. CDR1 and CDR2 from the germline V gene are SGHNT and YYREEE (reference sequence). The CDR3 sequence is CASSLDGNGYTF. The CDR3 nucleotides read TGTGCCAGCAGCTTGGACGGGAATGGCTACACCTTC.

V and J are TRBV30 and TRBJ2-3, with D unresolved. Per the germline V gene, CDR1 is GTSNPN and CDR2 is SVGIG (reference sequence). This CDR3 region has 13 residues. V was shortened by 3 bases and J by 2 bases, with 9 bases between the two germline ends. CDR3 sequence reads: CAWRYRITDTQYF. The DNA for the CDR3 is TGTGCCTGGAGGTACAGAATCACAGATACGCAGTATTTT.

The chain combines TRBV29-1 with TRBJ2-1; 11 bases map to TRBD2. There are 16 residues in the CDR3. The germline gives CDR1 SQVTM, CDR2 ANQGSEA. V trimming: 1 base; J trimming: 3 bases; junction bases outside the gene matches: 5. This CDR3 reads CSVEGDTSGSYNEQFF. The CDR3 nucleotides read TGCAGCGTTGAAGGTGACACTAGCGGGAGCTACAATGAGCAGTTCTTC.

The gene calls are TRBV5-1 and TRBJ1-5; 8 bases align to TRBD1. The CDR3 sequence is 16 residues long. With 4 bases clipped from V and 1 base from J, the junction kept 7 bases outside the gene matches. Germline values: CDR1 SGHRS, CDR2 YFSETQ. The CDR3 DNA reads TGCGCCAGCAGCCCTGGGTCAGGGGGCAGCAATCAGCCCCAGCATTTT. Encoded protein: CASSPGSGGSNQPQHF.

V is TRBV15 and J is TRBJ2-3; 13 bases fit TRBD2. The CDR3 is 16 amino acids. Germline-derived CDR1 and CDR2 are LNHNV and YYDKDF (reference sequence). V gave up 1 base and J gave up 4 bases; unmatched junction bases: 2. The chain's CDR3 is CATSRGTSGGADTQYF. CDR3 coding DNA: TGTGCCACCAGCAGAGGAACTAGCGGGGGGGCAGATACGCAGTATTTT.

The genes are TRBV28 and TRBJ2-3; perhaps TRBD1 as D (6 bases). This CDR3 is built from 17 residues. V lost 2 bases to trimming and J lost 2 bases, with 17 bases between them. Germline lookup yields CDR1 MDHEN and CDR2 SYDVKM. CDR3 DNA: TGTGCCAGCAGTTTAGCCGAGGACCCAGGGGCCACAGATACGCAGTATTTT. Protein: CASSLAEDPGATDTQYF. The whole variable domain, remainder taken from reference TRBV28 and TRBJ2-3, is DVKVTQSSRYLVKRTGEKVFLECVQDMDHENMFWYRQDPGLGLRLIYFSYDVKMKEKGDIPEGYSVSREKKERFSLILESASTNQTSMYLCASSLAEDPGATDTQYFGPGTRLTVL.

This clone came up once. V usage is TRBV7-9 and J usage is TRBJ2-5; D remains unclear. This CDR3 contains 14 residues. V dropped 6 bases and J dropped 5 bases, with 16 bases sitting between them. The germline V gene has CDR1 SEHNR and CDR2 FQNEAQ (reference sequence). The CDR3 bases are TGTGCCAGCAGTTCAACAGAGAGAAGGGAGACCCAGTACTTC. Its translation: CASSSTERRETQYF.

V is TRBV27 and J is TRBJ2-5; D might be TRBD1 (6 bases). Looked up from germline, CDR1 is MNHEY and CDR2 is SMNVEV (reference sequence). Trimming cost V 1 base and J 3 bases, with 18 bases left between them. This CDR3 contains 17 residues. The CDR3 reads CASSLYEPRTAEETQYF. CDR3 coding DNA: TGTGCCAGCAGTTTATATGAGCCGAGGACAGCCGAAGAGACCCAGTACTTC.